Shown below are 18 T cell receptor beta chains from a single sample sequenced in a study of control samples from healthy donors and cancer patients. Sequencing used immunoSEQ multiplex PCR; TCRdb keeps in-frame clones, though not all of them. The sample lists 130,000 or so clones; over 75% were seen once. What was sequenced was blood. Every receptor here comes from a man aged 50 to 60 in good health.

This rearrangement joins TRBV6-5 to TRBJ2-2; 7 bases agree with TRBD1. This CDR3 spans 15 amino acids. With 8 bases clipped from V and 3 bases from J, the junction kept 9 bases outside the gene matches. CDR1 and CDR2 (germline): MNHEY, SVGAGI. The CDR3 nucleotides are TGTGCCAGCCGATCGGGGCAGGGGGACACCGGGGAGCTGTTTTTT. This sequence encodes CASRSGQGDTGELFF.

The rearrangement uses TRBV7-9 and TRBJ2-3; D unclear. Germline V gene lookup returns CDR1 SEHNR and CDR2 FQNEAQ (reference sequence). The V gene lost 3 bases and the J gene lost 2 bases, with 15 bases spanning the gap. The length of the CDR3 is 16 residues. The CDR3 DNA follows: TGTGCCAGCAGCTTTATCCCAGCCACCCACACAGATACGCAGTATTTT. Protein product: CASSFIPATHTDTQYF.

About this clone itself: One end of the junction fails to match germline, which may point to a read error. The gene calls are TRBV6-6 and TRBJ1-1, with D perhaps TRBD1 (5 bases). CDR1 and CDR2 from the germline V gene are MNHNY and SVGAGI (reference sequence). The CDR3 length is 12 residues. The CDR3 coding sequence is TGTGCCAGCAGTTACTCGACAGAAGGAGCCGACTTT. Protein product: CASSYSTEGADF.

The V gene is TRBV19, the J gene TRBJ1-1, with 9 nucleotides matching TRBD1. This CDR3 spans 17 amino acids. Germline loops: CDR1 LNHDA, CDR2 SQIVND (reference sequence). The V gene end was trimmed by 5 bases and the J gene end by 1 base; junction bases not matched to a gene: 11. CDR3 region: CASSAETGGGGNTEAFF. The CDR3 DNA sequence: TGTGCCAGTAGTGCCGAGACAGGGGGAGGGGGGAACACTGAAGCTTTCTTT.

About this clone itself: This sample includes further DNA sequences coding for the same CDR3. The CDR3 DNA sequence: TGTGCCAGCAGTTTGGTCAATGAGCAGTTCTTC. Translation: CASSLVNEQFF. V gene TRBV12-3 or TRBV12-4 combines with J gene TRBJ2-1; D ambiguous. V lost 3 bases to trimming and J lost 6 bases, with 3 bases between them. The CDR3 contains 11 residues.

CDR3 amino acids: CASSTRQGSSYNEQFF. CDR3 sequence (DNA): TGTGCCAGCTCAACTCGACAGGGGAGCTCCTACAATGAGCAGTTCTTC. V and J are TRBV18 and TRBJ2-1; 8 bases fit TRBD1. The CDR3 consists of 16 residues. With V trimmed by 5 bases and J by 0 bases, 6 bases remained unmatched. Germline V gene sequence: CDR1 KGHSH, CDR2 LQKENI.

The rearrangement joins TRBV5-1 to TRBJ2-5; 7 bases agree with TRBD1. V lost 3 bases and J lost 4; bases outside the gene matches: 24. This CDR3 is built from 20 residues. CDR1 and CDR2 from the germline V gene are SGHRS and YFSETQ. The CDR3 sequence is CASSSDRDKWNLFKGETQYF. CDR3 sequence (DNA): TGCGCCAGCAGCTCAGACAGGGACAAGTGGAATCTTTTTAAGGGAGAGACCCAGTACTTC.

This clone has just one count. V and J are TRBV4-2 and TRBJ2-1, with 7 positions matching TRBD1. The germline V gene encodes CDR1 LGHNA and CDR2 YNFKEQ. CDR3 length: 14 residues. Losses at the gene ends were 4 bases for V and 7 bases for J; bases not matched to a gene: 7. The CDR3 DNA reads TGTGCCAGCAGCCCCCGACAGGGAGAAAATGAGCAGTTCTTC. This sequence encodes CASSPRQGENEQFF.

The J gene is TRBJ2-3, the V gene TRBV28; 10 bases fit TRBD2. The J segment lost 5 bases and the V segment lost 4 bases, leaving 9 bases of the junction unmatched. The CDR3 sequence is 16 residues long. Per the germline V gene, CDR1 is MDHEN and CDR2 is SYDVKM. CDR3 in amino acids: CASSSYSGGSIDTQYF. The DNA of the CDR3 is TGTGCCAGCAGTTCCTATAGCGGGGGGTCAATAGATACGCAGTATTTT.

The chain is built from TRBV15 and TRBJ1-5; D remains ambiguous. The CDR3 length is 15 residues. V lost 0 bases and J 3 bases, leaving 9 bases between the germline ends. Germline V lookup: CDR1 LNHNV, CDR2 YYDKDF (reference sequence). CDR3 protein: CATSRDTEHNQPQHF. The CDR3 DNA reads as TGTGCCACCAGCAGAGACACCGAGCACAATCAGCCCCAGCATTTT.

As DNA, the CDR3 is TGCGCCAGCGCCGACGGGGTCCACCTTACAGATACGCAGTATTTT. Its protein product is CASADGVHLTDTQYF. The rearrangement uses TRBV5-1 and TRBJ2-3; the D gene is possibly TRBD2 (5 bases). V lost 7 bases to trimming and J lost 3 bases, with 18 bases between them. This CDR3 has 15 residues. CDR1 and CDR2 (germline): SGHRS, YFSETQ.

The chain carries TRBV28 and TRBJ1-6; no clear D gene. Germline CDR1 MDHEN, CDR2 SYDVKM. V was clipped by 2 bases and J by 8 bases, with 4 bases between them. This CDR3 contains 12 residues. The CDR3 region is CASSLQHSPLHF. The DNA of the CDR3 is TGTGCCAGCAGTTTACAGCATTCACCCCTCCACTTT.

The CDR3 DNA sequence: TGCGCCAGCAGCCAAGAAACTAGCGGGGGGGCCCCCGATGAGCAGTTCTTC. Its translation: CASSQETSGGAPDEQFF. V usage is TRBV4-1 and J usage is TRBJ2-1; 13 bases are a match to TRBD2. V lost 0 bases, J lost 8 bases, and 7 bases stayed unmatched. This CDR3 has 17 amino acids. Germline V gives CDR1 MGHRA, CDR2 YSYEKL.

The rearrangement uses TRBV24-1 and TRBJ2-7; tentative D call: TRBD2 (6 bases). Germline CDR1 reads KGHDR; CDR2 reads SFDVKD. Trimming stripped 7 bases from V and 6 bases from J, with 18 bases between. CDR3 length: 14 residues. CDR3 DNA sequence: TGTGCCACCAGCGGAGGAGGGAATGCGGTCGAGCAGTACTTC. It specifies CATSGGGNAVEQYF.

The CDR3 loop reads CATSDAGTRSSYEQYF. CDR3 in DNA: TGTGCCACCAGTGATGCCGGGACAAGGAGCTCCTACGAGCAGTACTTC. V and J are TRBV24-1 and TRBJ2-7; D might be TRBD1 (6 bases). Germline loops: CDR1 KGHDR, CDR2 SFDVKD. The CDR3 consists of 16 residues. V was cut by 3 bases and J by 0 bases, with 14 bases left in between.

The chain combines TRBV30 with TRBJ1-2; tentatively, D is TRBD1 (6 bases). V shed 4 bases and J shed 6 bases, with 15 bases lying between them. There are 13 residues in the CDR3. Germline CDR1 reads GTSNPN; CDR2 reads SVGIG (reference sequence). The CDR3 reads CAWIYREFDGYTF. In DNA, the CDR3 is TGTGCCTGGATTTACAGGGAGTTCGATGGCTACACCTTC.

J is TRBJ2-3 and V is TRBV9; 9 nucleotides line up with TRBD1. The CDR3 consists of 15 residues. J gave up 6 bases and V 4 bases, and 9 bases lay outside the gene matches. Germline CDR1 reads SGDLS; CDR2 reads YYNGEE. CDR3 region: CASSRRDRVTDTQYF. The CDR3, as DNA: TGTGCCAGCAGCAGAAGGGACAGGGTAACGGATACGCAGTATTTT.

The chain is built from TRBV5-4 and TRBJ2-5; 8 bases line up with TRBD2. After removal of 3 bases from V and 3 bases from J, the junction contained 1 base not matched to a gene. Germline V gene lookup returns CDR1 SGHNT and CDR2 YYREEE (reference sequence). The CDR3 spans 13 residues. The CDR3 protein is CASSWGLEETQYF. The CDR3 DNA reads TGTGCCAGCAGCTGGGGACTAGAAGAGACCCAGTACTTC.